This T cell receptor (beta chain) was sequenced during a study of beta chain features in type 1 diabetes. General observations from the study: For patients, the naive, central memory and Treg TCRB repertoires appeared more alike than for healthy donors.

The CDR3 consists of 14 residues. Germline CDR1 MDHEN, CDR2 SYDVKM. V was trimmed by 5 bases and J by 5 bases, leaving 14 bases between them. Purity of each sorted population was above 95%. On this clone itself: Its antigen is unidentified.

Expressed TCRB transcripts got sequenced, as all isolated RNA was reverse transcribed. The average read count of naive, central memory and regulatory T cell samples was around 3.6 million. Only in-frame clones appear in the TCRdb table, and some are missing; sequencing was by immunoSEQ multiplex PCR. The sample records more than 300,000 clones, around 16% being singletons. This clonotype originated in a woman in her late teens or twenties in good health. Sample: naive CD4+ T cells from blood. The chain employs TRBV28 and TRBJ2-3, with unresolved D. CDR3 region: CASSVTGRIDTQYF. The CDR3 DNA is TGTGCCAGCAGTGTGACTGGTAGAATAGATACGCAGTATTTT.